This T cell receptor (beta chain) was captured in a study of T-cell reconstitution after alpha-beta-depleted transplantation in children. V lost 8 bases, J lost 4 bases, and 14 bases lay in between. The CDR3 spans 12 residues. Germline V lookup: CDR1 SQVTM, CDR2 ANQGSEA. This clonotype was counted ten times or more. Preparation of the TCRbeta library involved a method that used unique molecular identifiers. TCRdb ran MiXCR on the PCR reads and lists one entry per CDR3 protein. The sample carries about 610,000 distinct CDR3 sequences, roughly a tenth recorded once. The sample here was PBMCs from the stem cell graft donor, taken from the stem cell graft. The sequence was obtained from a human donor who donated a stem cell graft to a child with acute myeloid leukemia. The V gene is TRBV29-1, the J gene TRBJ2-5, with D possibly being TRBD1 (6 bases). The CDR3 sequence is CSSQSGVETQYF. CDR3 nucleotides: TGCAGCTCCCAGTCAGGGGTAGAGACCCAGTACTTC.